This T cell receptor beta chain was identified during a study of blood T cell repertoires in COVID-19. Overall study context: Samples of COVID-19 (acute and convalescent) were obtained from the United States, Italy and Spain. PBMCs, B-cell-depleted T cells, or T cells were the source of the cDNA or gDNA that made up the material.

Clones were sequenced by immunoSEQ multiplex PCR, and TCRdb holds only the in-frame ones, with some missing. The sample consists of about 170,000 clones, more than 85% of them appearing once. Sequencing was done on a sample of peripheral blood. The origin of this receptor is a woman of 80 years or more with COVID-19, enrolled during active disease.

The CDR3 DNA reads TGTGCCAGCAGCCCCACTTCCAAAGAGACCCAGTACTTC. Translation: CASSPTSKETQYF. This chain uses TRBV12-3 or TRBV12-4 with TRBJ2-5, with D unclear. V gave up 6 bases and J gave up 3 bases, with 11 bases separating them. The CDR3 covers 13 residues.